Each of the 24 T cell receptor beta chains below was sequenced from the same sample in a study of blood T cell repertoires in COVID-19 (dated by TCRdb to 2020 to 2021). Receptors were amplified or captured by the immunoSEQ multiplex PCR assay. This immuneACCESS table, as held by TCRdb, lists in-frame sequences with V and J called but not all clones. Of the missing ones, under half trace to an unresolved V gene in checked studies; the others have no known cause. Within this sample are about 160,000 clones, with approximately 90% of them counted one time only. Of the sample, more than 6.5% is held by the ten largest clones. The sequenced sample consisted of PBMCs or T cells enriched from blood (not recorded which). The origin of the receptors is a woman aged 45-65 years who had recovered from COVID-19.

This chain links TRBV6-2 or TRBV6-3 with TRBJ2-5; 9 nucleotides agree with TRBD2. Germline-derived CDR1 and CDR2 are MNHEY and SVGEGT. Trimming at V came to 4 bases and at J to 6 bases, leaving 3 bases not matched to a gene. The CDR3 sequence is 13 residues long. CDR3 DNA sequence: TGTGCCAGCAGTTGGACTAGCGTACAGACCCAGTACTTC. The encoded protein is CASSWTSVQTQYF.

The chain links TRBV4-2 to TRBJ2-3; 8 bases map to TRBD2. Germline lookup yields CDR1 LGHNA and CDR2 YNFKEQ. The CDR3 has 16 residues. Trimming at V came to 0 bases and at J to 5 bases, leaving 7 bases not matched to a gene. The CDR3 loop reads CASSQEAGGGRDTQYF. The CDR3 DNA reads as TGTGCCAGCAGCCAAGAGGCCGGGGGGGGGCGAGATACGCAGTATTTT.

The rearrangement joins TRBV24-1 to TRBJ1-5; D is unresolved. Trimming left V 2 bases short and J 12 bases short, with 10 bases between. The CDR3 spans 12 residues. Germline V gene lookup returns CDR1 KGHDR and CDR2 SFDVKD. CDR3 coding DNA: TGTGCCACCAGTGATTCAACGGGGATCCAGCATTTT. This codes for CATSDSTGIQHF.

The rearrangement links TRBV18 to TRBJ1-1; D unresolved. The CDR3 covers 16 residues. Trimming pared 3 bases from V and 4 bases from J, leaving 18 bases between. The germline V gene encodes CDR1 KGHSH and CDR2 LQKENI. The CDR3 is CASSPMRERVGTEAFF. The CDR3 DNA sequence: TGTGCCAGCTCACCGATGCGGGAGAGGGTGGGCACTGAAGCTTTCTTT. Together with reference TRBV18 and TRBJ1-1, the CDR3 gives the full variable domain: NAGVMQNPRHLVRRRGQEARLRCSPMKGHSHVYWYRQLPEEGLKFMVYLQKENIIDESGMPKERFSAEFPKEGPSILRIQQVVRGDSAAYFCASSPMRERVGTEAFFGQGTRLTVV.

This clone has a handful of counts. The chain employs TRBV7-3 and TRBJ1-1; 11 nucleotides match TRBD1. The J segment lost 4 bases and the V segment lost 4 bases, leaving 5 bases of the junction unmatched. The CDR3 runs 15 residues. Germline-derived CDR1 and CDR2 are SGHTA and FQGTGA. Written as DNA, the CDR3 is TGTGCCAGCAGCTGGGGGACAGGGGGAAGCACTGAAGCTTTCTTT. Its protein is CASSWGTGGSTEAFF.

In its sample, this clone was seen once. The rearrangement joins TRBV4-2 to TRBJ2-2; 9 positions agree with TRBD1. There are 17 residues in the CDR3. V trimming: 5 bases; J trimming: 1 base; junction bases outside the gene matches: 8. Germline V CDR1 and CDR2: LGHNA, YNFKEQ. CDR3 in DNA: TGTGCCAGCAGCTTCACAGGGGGCGGGAAGAACACCGGGGAGCTGTTTTTT. It is translated as CASSFTGGGKNTGELFF.

The chain joins TRBV3-1 (or the pseudogene TRBV3-2) to TRBJ2-1, with 8 bases that match TRBD1. Germline V gives CDR1 LGHDT, CDR2 YNNKEL (reference sequence). The CDR3 totals 16 residues. The V and J ends lost 4 bases and 7 bases, in that order; junction bases with no gene match: 12. CDR3 amino acids: CASSLQRQGRNNEQFF. Written as DNA, the CDR3 is TGTGCCAGCAGCCTCCAAAGACAGGGGCGAAATAATGAGCAGTTCTTC.

V is TRBV3-1 (or the pseudogene TRBV3-2) and J is TRBJ1-2; 11 bases are a match to TRBD1. From germline, CDR1 is LGHDT and CDR2 YNNKEL (reference sequence). V dropped 9 bases and J dropped 2; count of bases not matched to a gene: 2. CDR3 length: 13 residues. The CDR3 nucleotides are TGTGCCAGTAGGACAGGGGGCAACTATGGCTACACCTTC. This encodes CASRTGGNYGYTF.

This rearrangement joins TRBV6-5 to TRBJ2-5; 8 nucleotides agree with TRBD1. This CDR3 is 15 amino acids long. Germline V gene data show CDR1 as MNHEY and CDR2 as SVGAGI. J lost 5 bases, V lost 6 bases, and 11 bases had no gene match. The CDR3 sequence is CASSLDRGEGETQYF. CDR3 nucleotide sequence: TGTGCCAGCAGCCTTGACAGGGGCGAGGGGGAGACCCAGTACTTC.

This clone was counted once. The junction differs from germline at one of its ends, possibly a read error. The chain couples TRBV30 to TRBJ1-5; D perhaps matches TRBD1 (5 bases). The CDR3 totals 13 residues. Germline CDR1 and CDR2: GTSNPN and SVGIG (reference sequence). The CDR3, as DNA: TGTGCCTGGAATGGGGGGAGGAATCAACCCCAGCATTTT. Translation gives CAWNGGRNQPQHF.

V usage is TRBV6-2 or TRBV6-3 and J usage is TRBJ2-6; tentatively, D is TRBD1 (5 bases). This CDR3 has 17 residues. Germline CDR1 and CDR2: MNHEY and SVGEGT. The ends were cut back, 2 bases at V and 5 bases at J, with 16 bases in the middle. Here the CDR3 reads CASSYGQGQMRANVLTF. The DNA for the CDR3 is TGTGCCAGCAGTTACGGGCAGGGTCAAATGAGGGCCAACGTCCTGACTTTC.

The chain links TRBV24-1 to TRBJ2-1; TRBD1 agrees at 10 bases. The V and J ends lost 2 bases and 3 bases, in that order; junction bases with no gene match: 3. The CDR3 runs 16 residues. CDR1 KGHDR and CDR2 SFDVKD come from the germline V gene. The chain's CDR3 is CATSDSGTGVYNEQFF. The CDR3 DNA is TGTGCCACCAGTGATTCCGGGACAGGGGTCTACAATGAGCAGTTCTTC.

This clone was recorded once. This chain connects TRBV18 to TRBJ1-6; D unclear. The length of the CDR3 is 17 residues. Germline V gene data show CDR1 as KGHSH and CDR2 as LQKENI. Between the trimmed V and J ends, which lost 3 bases and 7 bases, there was a span of 19 bases. This chain's CDR3 is CASSPTPRRTVNSPLHF. CDR3 DNA: TGTGCCAGCTCACCTACCCCACGACGGACTGTAAATTCACCCCTCCACTTT. The full variable domain, with the rest looked up from reference TRBV18 and TRBJ1-6, is NAGVMQNPRHLVRRRGQEARLRCSPMKGHSHVYWYRQLPEEGLKFMVYLQKENIIDESGMPKERFSAEFPKEGPSILRIQQVVRGDSAAYFCASSPTPRRTVNSPLHFGNGTRLTVT.

The chain employs TRBV2 and TRBJ1-3; tentative D call: TRBD1 (6 bases). CDR1 is SNHLY, CDR2 FYNNEI, per germline. Trimming stripped 5 bases from V and 2 bases from J, with 10 bases between. The CDR3 is 14 residues long. This CDR3 is CASSITGTGNTIYF. The CDR3 bases are TGTGCCAGCAGTATCACAGGGACTGGAAACACCATATATTTT.

A single count supports this clone. Other DNA sequences in the same sample also yield this CDR3. The chain is built from TRBV6-5 and TRBJ1-1, with 8 bases lining up with TRBD1. From germline, CDR1 is MNHEY and CDR2 SVGAGI. The CDR3 covers 15 residues. After removal of 0 bases from V and 1 base from J, the junction contained 1 base not matched to a gene. The CDR3: CASSYSGTGNTEAFF. The CDR3 DNA is TGTGCCAGCAGTTACTCAGGGACAGGGAACACTGAAGCTTTCTTT.

The V call is TRBV6-2 or TRBV6-3, the J call TRBJ2-7, with TRBD1 matching over 9 bases. Per the germline V gene, CDR1 is MNHEY and CDR2 is SVGEGT. V lost 0 bases to trimming and J lost 1 base; unmatched junction nucleotides: 7. CDR3 length: 17 residues. The chain's CDR3 is CASSYSPGQGPSYEQYF. Written as DNA, the CDR3 is TGTGCCAGCAGTTACTCGCCCGGACAGGGGCCATCCTACGAGCAGTACTTC.

The V call is TRBV7-2, the J call TRBJ1-2; D uncertain. The V gene lost 5 bases and the J gene lost 8 bases, with 9 bases spanning the gap. The germline V gene has CDR1 SGHTA and CDR2 FQGNSA. The CDR3 is made up of 11 amino acids. The CDR3 protein is CASSPTLGYTF. The CDR3 region has the DNA TGTGCCAGCAGCCCTACCCTAGGCTACACCTTC.

A few counts support this clone. The chain recombines TRBV18 with TRBJ2-2; D might be TRBD1 (5 bases). The length of the CDR3 is 16 residues. V lost 5 bases and J 1 base, leaving 14 bases between the germline ends. Germline values: CDR1 KGHSH, CDR2 LQKENI. The CDR3 DNA reads as TGTGCCAGCTCAAAGAGCCTAACAGGGAACACCGGGGAGCTGTTTTTT. Translation: CASSKSLTGNTGELFF.

In this sample, this clone turned up once. The DNA of the CDR3 is TGTGCCAGCAGATGGAGCTCTGGGGCCAACGTCCTGACTTTC. As protein: CASRWSSGANVLTF. The chain uses TRBV6-5 and TRBJ2-6; D is undetermined. This CDR3 contains 14 residues. Per germline, CDR1 MNHEY and CDR2 SVGAGI. V was trimmed by 6 bases and J by 0 bases, leaving 6 bases between them.

The chain carries TRBV19 and TRBJ1-2; tentatively, D is TRBD1 (5 bases). Trimming removed 7 bases from V and 6 bases from J, with 21 bases in between. Per the germline V gene, CDR1 is LNHDA and CDR2 is SQIVND (reference sequence). The CDR3 has 15 residues. The CDR3 DNA reads as TGTGCCAGTAACCCGTTCGGGGGGGAGGTCAATGGCTACACCTTC. Translating gives CASNPFGGEVNGYTF.

The V call is TRBV4-2, the J call TRBJ2-5; the match to TRBD2 covers 10 bases. Trimming at V came to 1 base and at J to 4 bases, leaving 9 bases not matched to a gene. CDR3 length: 17 amino acids. From germline, CDR1 is LGHNA and CDR2 YNFKEQ. The CDR3 DNA is TGTGCCAGCAGCCAAGCCCCGGGACTAGCGATCGGAGAGACCCAGTACTTC. Amino acid sequence: CASSQAPGLAIGETQYF.

The J gene is TRBJ2-1, the V gene TRBV9; 8 bases are shared with TRBD1. The CDR3 consists of 16 residues. Per germline, CDR1 SGDLS and CDR2 YYNGEE. V lost 3 bases, J lost 9 bases, and 14 bases stayed unmatched. DNA for the CDR3: TGTGCCAGCAGCGCGGTCCAGACAGGGGAAAGGATTGAGCAGTTCTTC. Protein product: CASSAVQTGERIEQFF.

The rearrangement links TRBV7-3 to TRBJ2-1; TRBD2 might be the D (6 bases). The germline CDR1 and CDR2 sequences are SGHTA and FQGTGA. The germline V and J ends were trimmed by 2 bases and 5 bases, with 10 bases remaining between them. This CDR3 has 14 residues. CDR3 sequence reads: CASSLPGGDNEQFF. The CDR3 DNA follows: TGTGCCAGCAGCTTACCAGGAGGGGACAATGAGCAGTTCTTC.

This clone was found a few times. This chain links TRBV14 with TRBJ2-7; weak D call: TRBD2 (5 bases). Germline CDR1 reads SGHDN; CDR2 reads FVKESK. V was cut by 5 bases and J by 1 base, with 15 bases left in between. The CDR3 spans 15 residues. CDR3 bases: TGTGCCAGCAGCTACGGACTCAGCAAGTCCTACGAGCAGTACTTC. Translating it yields CASSYGLSKSYEQYF.